One and the same sample provided the 9 T cell receptor beta chains below, sequenced in a study of control samples from healthy donors and cancer patients. Method: immunoSEQ multiplex PCR; TCRdb's copy keeps in-frame clones and lacks some. The data hold 150,000 to 200,000 clones, with 90% observed a single time. The sample was blood. These TCRs come from a woman aged 45-59 years in good health.

This chain links TRBV27 with TRBJ2-3; weak D call: TRBD2 (6 bases). Trimming took 2 bases from V and 5 from J, leaving 8 bases between them. Germline loops: CDR1 MNHEY, CDR2 SMNVEV (reference sequence). CDR3 size: 13 residues. In DNA form, the CDR3 reads TGTGCCAGCAGTTTAGGAGGGTTAGATACGCAGTATTTT. It encodes CASSLGGLDTQYF.

This chain joins TRBV28 and TRBJ1-2, with D possibly being TRBD1 (6 bases). The germline CDR1 and CDR2 sequences are MDHEN and SYDVKM. CDR3 length equals 15 residues. The V end was cut by 7 bases, the J end by 8 bases, with 23 bases between. CDR3 sequence reads: CASTSSSGVPGGYTF. The CDR3 coding sequence is TGTGCCAGCACCTCTAGCTCAGGGGTGCCTGGAGGCTACACCTTC.

The J gene is TRBJ2-5, the V gene TRBV5-5; maybe TRBD1 (6 bases). V gave up 2 bases and J gave up 4 bases, with 9 bases separating them. This CDR3 has 13 residues. CDR1 SGHKS and CDR2 YYEKEE come from the germline V gene (reference sequence). CDR3 in amino acids: CASSFQGLETQYF. The DNA of the CDR3 is TGTGCCAGCAGCTTTCAGGGGCTAGAGACCCAGTACTTC.

CDR3 bases: TGTGCCAGCAGTTTAACCCCCGGGGCGGTAAGCAATCAGCCCCAGCATTTT. This sequence encodes CASSLTPGAVSNQPQHF. This rearrangement joins TRBV27 to TRBJ1-5; a possible D gene is TRBD1 (5 bases). The CDR3 is made up of 17 amino acids. V was clipped by 2 bases and J by 1 base, with 15 bases between them. Germline V gene data show CDR1 as MNHEY and CDR2 as SMNVEV (reference sequence).

This chain uses TRBV5-8 with TRBJ2-3; D not certain. V shed 4 bases and J shed 2 bases, with 8 bases lying between them. The CDR3 loop spans 13 amino acids. CDR1 SGHTS and CDR2 YDEGEE come from the germline V gene. The CDR3 nucleotides read TGTGCCAGCAGCGGCCAGGCCACAGATACGCAGTATTTT. Translation: CASSGQATDTQYF.

The V and J genes are TRBV9 and TRBJ1-1; perhaps TRBD1 as D (6 bases). The CDR3 runs to 17 residues. Germline loops: CDR1 SGDLS, CDR2 YYNGEE. V gave up 0 bases and J gave up 1 base, with 16 bases separating them. CDR3 coding DNA: TGTGCCAGCAGCGTAGCCGGGACACAAAGAGGGAACACTGAAGCTTTCTTT. This sequence encodes CASSVAGTQRGNTEAFF. Full variable domain (remainder filled in from reference TRBV9 and TRBJ1-1): DSGVTQTPKHLITATGQRVTLRCSPRSGDLSVYWYQQSLDQGLQFLIQYYNGEERAKGNILERFSAQQFPDLHSELNLSSLELGDSALYFCASSVAGTQRGNTEAFFGQGTRLTVV.

The V and J genes are TRBV6-6 and TRBJ1-1; D gene ambiguous. The CDR3 sequence is 14 residues long. CDR1 is MNHNY and CDR2 is SVGAGI in the germline V gene (reference sequence). V was trimmed by 7 bases and J by 4 bases, leaving 16 bases between them. The CDR3 reads CASNTKTVGTEAFF. The CDR3 coding sequence is TGTGCCAGCAACACGAAAACGGTAGGCACTGAAGCTTTCTTT.

The chain links TRBV4-1 to TRBJ2-1; the match to TRBD2 covers 9 bases. This CDR3 contains 14 residues. V shed 0 bases, J shed 9 bases, and the junction held 3 bases outside the gene matches. Germline loops: CDR1 MGHRA, CDR2 YSYEKL. CDR3 DNA: TGCGCCAGCAGCCAAGAAGCGGGGGGAGGTGAGCAGTTCTTC. The encoded protein is CASSQEAGGGEQFF.

This clone has just a few counts. The V gene is TRBV15, the J gene TRBJ1-5, with 9 positions matching TRBD1. CDR1 is LNHNV, CDR2 YYDKDF, per germline (reference sequence). This CDR3 has 16 residues. The trim removed 3 bases at V and 4 bases at J, leaving 7 bases unmatched. The CDR3 DNA follows: TGTGCCACCAGCAGTAGGGACAGGGTAAGAAATCAGCCCCAGCATTTT. It is translated as CATSSRDRVRNQPQHF. Variable domain in full (rest from reference TRBV15 and TRBJ1-5): DAMVIQNPRYQVTQFGKPVTLSCSQTLNHNVMYWYQQKSSQAPKLLFHYYDKDFNNEADTPDNFQSRRPNTSFCFLDIRSPGLGDTAMYLCATSSRDRVRNQPQHFGDGTRLSIL.